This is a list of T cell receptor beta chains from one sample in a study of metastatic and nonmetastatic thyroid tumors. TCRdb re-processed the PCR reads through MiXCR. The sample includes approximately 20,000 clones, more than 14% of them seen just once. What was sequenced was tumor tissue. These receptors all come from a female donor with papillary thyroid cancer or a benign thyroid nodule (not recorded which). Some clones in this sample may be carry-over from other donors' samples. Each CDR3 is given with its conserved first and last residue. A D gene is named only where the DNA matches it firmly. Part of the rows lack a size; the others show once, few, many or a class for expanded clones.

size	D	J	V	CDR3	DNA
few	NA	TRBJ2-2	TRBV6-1	CASTGTPDTGELFF	TGTGCCAGCACGGGGACACCAGACACCGGTGAGCTGTTCTTT
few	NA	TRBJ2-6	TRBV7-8	CASSPTANVLTF	TGTGCCAGCAGCCCCACGGCCAACGTCCTGACTTTC
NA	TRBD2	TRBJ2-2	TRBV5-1	CASSFSREGGELFF	TGCGCCAGCAGCTTCAGCAGGGAGGGCGGGGAGCTGTTTTTT
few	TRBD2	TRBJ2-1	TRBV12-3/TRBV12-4	CASRLAGGPPDNEQFF	TGTGCCAGCAGACTAGCGGGCGGGCCGCCGGACAATGAGCAGTTCTTC
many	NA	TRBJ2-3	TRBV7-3	CASSSRPVLLSSTDTQYF	TGTGCCAGCAGCTCTCGACCAGTACTTCTTTCTAGCACAGATACGCAGTATTTT
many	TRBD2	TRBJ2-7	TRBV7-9	CASSLGGLAVYEQYF	TGTGCCAGCAGCTTAGGGGGACTAGCGGTCTACGAGCAGTACTTC
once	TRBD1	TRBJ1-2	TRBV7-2	CASSLSTGTGGGYGYTF	TGTGCCAGCAGCCTATCGACCGGGACAGGGGGCGGCTATGGCTACACCTTC
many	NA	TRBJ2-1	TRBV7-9	CASSLVAGGAEQFF	TGTGCCAGCAGCTTAGTAGCCGGGGGAGCTGAGCAGTTCTTC
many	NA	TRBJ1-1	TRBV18	CASSPMTGNTEAFF	TGTGCCAGCTCACCAATGACAGGGAACACTGAAGCTTTCTTT
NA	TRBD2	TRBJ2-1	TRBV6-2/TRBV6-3	CASNRRAGVSSEQFF	TGTGCCAGCAATCGCCGAGCGGGGGTCTCCAGTGAGCAGTTCTTC
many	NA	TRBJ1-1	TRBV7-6	CASSLATEASTEAFF	TGTGCCAGCAGCTTAGCTACAGAGGCTAGCACTGAAGCTTTCTTT
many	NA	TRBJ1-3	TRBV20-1	CSAREVGGAKGNTIYF	TGCAGTGCTAGAGAGGTCGGGGGCGCGAAAGGAAACACCATATATTTT
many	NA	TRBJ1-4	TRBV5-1	CASSAGVGEKLFF	TGCGCCAGCAGCGCAGGGGTCGGGGAAAAACTGTTTTTT
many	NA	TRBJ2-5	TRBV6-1	CASSVLLSGGQETQYF	TGTGCCAGCAGTGTGTTGTTGAGTGGGGGCCAAGAGACCCAGTACTTC
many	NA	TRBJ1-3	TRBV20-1	CSARDAGTGNTIYF	TGCAGTGCTAGAGATGCAGGGACCGGAAACACCATATATTTT
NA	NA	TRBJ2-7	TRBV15	CATSFLHAEGEQYF	TGTGCCACCAGCTTTTTACACGCGGAGGGCGAGCAGTACTTC
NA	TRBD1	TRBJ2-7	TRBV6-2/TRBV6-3	CASSYSLTGIESEHYF	TGTGCCAGCAGTTACTCTCTGACAGGGATTGAGAGCGAGCATTACTTC
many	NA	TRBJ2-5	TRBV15	CATSRDAETQYF	TGTGCCACCAGCAGAGATGCGGAGACCCAGTACTTC
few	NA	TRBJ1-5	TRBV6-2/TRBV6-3	CASSYNSIQPQHF	TGTGCCAGCAGTTACAACAGCATCCAGCCCCAGCATTTT
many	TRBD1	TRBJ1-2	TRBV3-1	CASSSWTGSHYGYTF	TGTGCCAGCAGCTCCTGGACAGGGAGTCACTATGGCTACACCTTC
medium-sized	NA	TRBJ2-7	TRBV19	CASSMEGAGYEQYF	TGTGCCAGTAGTATGGAGGGGGCTGGGTACGAGCAGTACTTC
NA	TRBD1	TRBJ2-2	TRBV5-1	CASSLGVNTGQGTNTGELFF	TGCGCCAGCAGCTTGGGCGTGAACACTGGACAGGGGACAAACACCGGGGAGCTGTTTTTT
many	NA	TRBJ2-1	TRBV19	CASSIGVRGARGNEQFF	TGTGCCAGTAGTATAGGTGTTCGGGGGGCTCGGGGCAATGAGCAGTTCTTC
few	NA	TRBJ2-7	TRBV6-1	CAGKEGDGSSYEQYF	TGTGCCGGCAAAGAGGGCGACGGGAGCTCCTACGAGCAGTACTTC
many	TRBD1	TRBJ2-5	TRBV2	CASKKPGQGGETQYF	TGTGCCAGCAAGAAACCGGGACAGGGAGGGGAGACCCAGTACTTC
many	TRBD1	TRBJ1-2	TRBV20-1	CSARDPPRQGGYTF	TGCAGTGCTAGAGACCCGCCGAGACAGGGAGGCTACACCTTC
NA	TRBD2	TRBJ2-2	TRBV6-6	CASSYLWTSGSPGELFF	TGTGCCAGCAGTTACCTCTGGACTAGCGGGAGTCCCGGGGAGCTGTTTTTT
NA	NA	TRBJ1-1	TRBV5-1	CASSTTYSGQWARTEAFF	TGCGCTAGCAGTACTACCTATTCTGGACAGTGGGCGAGAACTGAAGCTTTCTTT
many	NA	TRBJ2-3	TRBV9	CASSVEQGRTDTQYF	TGTGCCAGCAGCGTAGAACAGGGAAGGACAGATACGCAGTATTTT
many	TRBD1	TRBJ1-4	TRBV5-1	CASTPGRGSGEKLFF	TGCGCCAGCACCCCAGGCAGGGGGTCGGGTGAAAAACTGTTTTTT
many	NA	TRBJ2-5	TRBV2	CATGTATVGTQYF	TGTGCCACCGGGACCGCAACAGTAGGGACCCAGTACTTC
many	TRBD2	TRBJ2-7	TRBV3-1	CASSPEAGGPYEQYF	TGTGCCAGCAGCCCCGAAGCGGGAGGGCCCTACGAGCAGTACTTC
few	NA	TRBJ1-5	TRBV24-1	CATTWTRNQPQHF	TGTGCCACCACCTGGACCCGAAATCAGCCCCAGCATTTT
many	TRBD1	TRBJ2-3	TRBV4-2	CASSQGQGPPMTDTQYF	TGTGCCAGCAGCCAAGGACAGGGTCCCCCTATGACAGATACGCAGTATTTT
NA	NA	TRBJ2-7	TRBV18	CASSLFRGYEQYF	TGTGCCAGCTCACTCTTTCGGGGCTACGAGCAGTACTTC
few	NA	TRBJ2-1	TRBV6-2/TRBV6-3	CASSYPGTSNEQFF	TGTGCCAGCAGTTACCCAGGGACCTCCAATGAGCAGTTCTTC
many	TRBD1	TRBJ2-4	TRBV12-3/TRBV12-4	CASTRGQANKNIQYF	TGTGCCAGCACTCGCGGACAGGCGAACAAAAACATTCAGTACTTC
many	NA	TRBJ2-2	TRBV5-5	CASSLLRGGAGELFF	TGTGCCAGCAGCTTGCTAAGGGGGGGCGCCGGGGAGCTGTTTTTT
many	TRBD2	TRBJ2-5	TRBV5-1	CASSWGLADGYQETQYF	TGCGCCAGCAGCTGGGGACTAGCGGATGGATATCAAGAGACCCAGTACTTC
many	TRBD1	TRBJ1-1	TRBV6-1	CASSLLGQGLNTEAFF	TGTGCCAGCAGCCTATTGGGACAGGGGTTGAACACTGAAGCTTTCTTT
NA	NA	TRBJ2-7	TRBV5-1	CASSLGGGEGEQYF	TGCGCCAGCAGCTTGGGCGGAGGGGAAGGGGAGCAGTACTTC
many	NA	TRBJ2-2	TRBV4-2	CASSRGRQLSTGELFF	TGTGCCAGCAGCCGGGGGAGACAGCTGAGCACCGGGGAGCTGTTTTTT
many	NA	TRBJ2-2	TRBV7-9	CASSSQVPSGELFF	TGTGCCAGCAGCTCCCAGGTGCCATCCGGGGAGCTGTTTTTT